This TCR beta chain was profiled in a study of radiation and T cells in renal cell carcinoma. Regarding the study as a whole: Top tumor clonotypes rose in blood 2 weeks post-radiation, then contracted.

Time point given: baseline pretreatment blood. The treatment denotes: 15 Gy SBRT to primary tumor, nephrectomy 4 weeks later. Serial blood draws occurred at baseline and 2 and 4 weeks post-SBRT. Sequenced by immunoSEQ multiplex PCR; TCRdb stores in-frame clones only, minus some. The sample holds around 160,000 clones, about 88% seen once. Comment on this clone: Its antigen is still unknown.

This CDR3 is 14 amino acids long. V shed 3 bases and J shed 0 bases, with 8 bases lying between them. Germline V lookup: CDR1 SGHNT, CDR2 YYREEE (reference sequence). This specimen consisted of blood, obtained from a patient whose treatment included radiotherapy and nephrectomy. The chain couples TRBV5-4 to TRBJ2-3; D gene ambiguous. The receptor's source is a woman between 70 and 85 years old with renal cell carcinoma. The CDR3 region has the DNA TGTGCCAGCAGCTACCTACAGAGCACAGATACGCAGTATTTT. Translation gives CASSYLQSTDTQYF.